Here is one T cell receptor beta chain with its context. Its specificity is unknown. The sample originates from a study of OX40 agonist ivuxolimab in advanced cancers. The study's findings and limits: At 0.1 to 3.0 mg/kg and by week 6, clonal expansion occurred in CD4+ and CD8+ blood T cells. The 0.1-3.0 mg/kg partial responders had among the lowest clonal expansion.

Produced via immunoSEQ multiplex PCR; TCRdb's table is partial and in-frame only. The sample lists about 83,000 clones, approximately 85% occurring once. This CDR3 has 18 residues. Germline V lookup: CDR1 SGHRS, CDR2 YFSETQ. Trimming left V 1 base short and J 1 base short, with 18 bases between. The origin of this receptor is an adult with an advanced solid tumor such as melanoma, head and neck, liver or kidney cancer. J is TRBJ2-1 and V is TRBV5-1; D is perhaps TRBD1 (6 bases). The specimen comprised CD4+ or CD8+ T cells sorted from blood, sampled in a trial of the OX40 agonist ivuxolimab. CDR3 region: CASSLQGQGTLSYNEQFF. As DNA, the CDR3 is TGCGCCAGCAGCTTGCAAGGCCAGGGGACCCTTTCCTACAATGAGCAGTTCTTC. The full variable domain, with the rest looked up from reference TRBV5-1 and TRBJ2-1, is KAGVTQTPRYLIKTRGQQVTLSCSPISGHRSVSWYQQTPGQGLQFLFEYFSETQRNKGNFPGRFSGRQFSNSRSEMNVSTLELGDSALYLCASSLQGQGTLSYNEQFFGPGTRLTVL.